What follows describes a single T cell receptor (beta chain). Its specificity is unknown. The data were produced by immunoSEQ multiplex PCR, yet TCRdb's version contains in-frame clones alone and is incomplete. The sample lists roughly 190,000 clones, roughly 90% occurring once. This record comes from a study of T cell responses to AZD1222 COVID-19 vaccine. Whole-study context: The study pooled second doses at about 4 or about 12 weeks. Broader study findings: Dominant CD4 TCR responses targeted spike regions 160-218 and 743-854.

J lost 2 bases, V lost 6 bases, and 6 bases had no gene match. The germline CDR1 and CDR2 sequences are MNHEY and SVGAGI. The CDR3 is 15 amino acids. Sequenced here: peripheral blood, sampled on day 0 of AZD1222 vaccination. The V and J genes are TRBV6-5 and TRBJ1-1; 10 bases are shared with TRBD1. This clonotype was sampled from an adult in good health. The CDR3, as DNA: TGTGCCAGCAGAGGCCGACAGGGGGCTAACACTGAAGCTTTCTTT. Protein product: CASRGRQGANTEAFF.